These 17 T cell receptor beta chains share one sample of origin, sequenced in a study of T cell responses to AZD1222 COVID-19 vaccine. Libraries were prepared by immunoSEQ multiplex PCR; TCRdb keeps only in-frame clonotypes and omits some of them. The sample includes about 190,000 clones, around 89% of them seen just once. The sequencing used peripheral blood, collected on day 0 of AZD1222 vaccination. The source is an adult in good health.

CDR3 nucleotide sequence: TGTGCCAGCAGCCCCCCCGGACAGGGGTTATTAGATACGCAGTATTTT. Protein product: CASSPPGQGLLDTQYF. This rearrangement joins TRBV11-2 to TRBJ2-3, with 9 positions matching TRBD1. Germline V lookup: CDR1 SGHAT, CDR2 FQNNGV. After removal of 5 bases from V and 5 bases from J, the junction contained 11 bases not matched to a gene. The CDR3 length is 16 residues.

This sequence joins TRBV11-2 and TRBJ2-3; 11 positions agree with TRBD2. The V and J ends lost 0 bases and 7 bases, in that order; junction bases with no gene match: 9. The CDR3 runs 17 residues. The germline V gene encodes CDR1 SGHAT and CDR2 FQNNGV. DNA for the CDR3: TGTGCCAGCAGCTTAGATTTGGGACTAGCGGAGGGAAATACGCAGTATTTT. This translates into CASSLDLGLAEGNTQYF.

The chain is built from TRBV6-2 or TRBV6-3 and TRBJ1-2; D remains unclear. Trimming removed 6 bases from V and 6 bases from J, with 14 bases in between. From germline, CDR1 is MNHEY and CDR2 SVGEGT. The CDR3 runs 13 residues. DNA of the CDR3: TGTGCCAGCAGCCTTAGGGAAATCGATGGCTACACCTTC. Translated: CASSLREIDGYTF.

The chain uses TRBV14 and TRBJ2-5; D gene ambiguous. Germline V gene data show CDR1 as SGHDN and CDR2 as FVKESK. The V and J ends lost 0 bases and 4 bases respectively, with 6 bases between them. CDR3 length equals 13 residues. The DNA for the CDR3 is TGTGCCAGCAGCCAAGATTTTTCAGAGACCCAGTACTTC. Translated, it gives CASSQDFSETQYF.

V and J are TRBV7-2 and TRBJ1-6; weak D call: TRBD1 (5 bases). The CDR3 length is 14 residues. Germline CDR1 is SGHTA and CDR2 is FQGNSA. V was cut by 2 bases and J by 6 bases, with 8 bases left in between. CDR3 in amino acids: CASSLTGRNSPLHF. CDR3 coding DNA: TGTGCCAGCAGCTTAACAGGCCGTAATTCACCCCTCCACTTT.

The chain uses TRBV5-1 and TRBJ2-1; D possibly corresponds to TRBD2 (6 bases). Trimming pared 4 bases from V and 4 bases from J, leaving 15 bases between. CDR1 and CDR2 from the germline V gene are SGHRS and YFSETQ. This CDR3 comprises 15 residues. The CDR3 DNA reads TGCGCCAGCAGCACGGACTACACAAGATACAATGAGCAGTTCTTC. This translates into CASSTDYTRYNEQFF.

The chain joins TRBV11-1 to TRBJ1-2, with D tentatively TRBD1 (5 bases). Germline CDR1 and CDR2: SGHAT and FQDESV (reference sequence). This CDR3 has 15 amino acids. The germline V and J ends were trimmed by 1 base and 2 bases, with 11 bases remaining between them. Written as DNA, the CDR3 is TGTGCCAGCAGCTTAGGGGACGGAACAAACTATGGCTACACCTTC. Protein sequence: CASSLGDGTNYGYTF. Filled out from reference TRBV11-1 and TRBJ1-2, the complete variable domain reads EAEVAQSPRYKITEKSQAVAFWCDPISGHATLYWYRQILGQGPELLVQFQDESVVDDSQLPKDRFSAERLKGVDSTLKIQPAELGDSAMYLCASSLGDGTNYGYTFGSGTRLTVV.

This clone was seen more than once but under ten times. The gene calls are TRBV29-1 and TRBJ1-4, with D possibly being TRBD1 (6 bases). Looked up from germline, CDR1 is SQVTM and CDR2 is ANQGSEA. There are 17 residues in the CDR3. V lost 3 bases to trimming and J lost 2 bases, with 19 bases between them. Here the CDR3 reads CSVEAYRADDTNEKLFF. CDR3 DNA sequence: TGCAGCGTTGAGGCCTACAGGGCGGACGACACTAATGAAAAACTGTTTTTT.

The table lists this clone with a count of one. This chain connects TRBV4-1 to TRBJ2-7; TRBD1 aligns across 8 bases. Germline V lookup: CDR1 MGHRA, CDR2 YSYEKL. The CDR3 totals 15 residues. V shed 4 bases, J shed 5 bases, and the junction held 10 bases outside the gene matches. CDR3 protein: CASSPPAGGLHEQYV. For the CDR3, the DNA is TGCGCCAGCAGCCCCCCTGCAGGGGGCCTACACGAGCAGTACGTC.

The rearrangement joins TRBV30 to TRBJ1-2; 9 nucleotides agree with TRBD1. The length of the CDR3 is 18 residues. V dropped 2 bases and J dropped 3; count of bases not matched to a gene: 16. Germline CDR1 GTSNPN, CDR2 SVGIG (reference sequence). The CDR3 DNA reads TGTGCCTGGAGTTCCGGGGGGGGGACAGGGAGAACCGACTATGGCTACACCTTC. Protein: CAWSSGGGTGRTDYGYTF.

This chain uses TRBV2 with TRBJ1-2, with 9 bases lining up with TRBD1. Germline CDR1 and CDR2: SNHLY and FYNNEI. J gave up 5 bases and V 3 bases, and 10 bases lay outside the gene matches. This CDR3 has 16 amino acids. CDR3 DNA: TGTGCCAGCAGTGACGTTCCGGGACAGGGAGGATATGGCTACACCTTC. Translated, it gives CASSDVPGQGGYGYTF.

The chain recombines TRBV4-1 with TRBJ2-7; D possibly corresponds to TRBD1 (6 bases). The CDR3 sequence is 18 residues long. Germline V gene lookup returns CDR1 MGHRA and CDR2 YSYEKL. The germline V and J ends were trimmed by 0 bases and 3 bases, with 21 bases remaining between them. As DNA, the CDR3 is TGCGCCAGCAGCCAAGATCAATTTGTGGGACAAACAGGCTACGAGCAGTACTTC. Residues: CASSQDQFVGQTGYEQYF.

CDR3 nucleotide sequence: TGCAGTGCTAGTAGCGGGGGGGCGAACACCGGGGAGCTGTTTTTT. Its protein is CSASSGGANTGELFF. V gene TRBV20-1 combines with J gene TRBJ2-2, with 11 positions matching TRBD2. The J segment lost 0 bases and the V segment lost 3 bases, leaving 0 bases of the junction unmatched. CDR1 and CDR2 (germline): DFQATT, SNEGSKA (reference sequence). The CDR3 totals 15 residues.

The genes are TRBV6-1 and TRBJ2-3; D is undetermined. Trimming shortened V by 2 bases and J by 11 bases, and 8 bases separated the two germline ends. Germline CDR1 reads MNHNS; CDR2 reads SASEGT. This CDR3 contains 11 residues. The CDR3 sequence: CASSERPWQYF. Here the CDR3 DNA reads TGTGCCAGCAGTGAAAGGCCGTGGCAGTATTTT.

This rearrangement joins TRBV7-6 to TRBJ1-6; D gene ambiguous. V lost 5 bases, J lost 7 bases, and 21 bases lay in between. The CDR3 spans 17 residues. Germline-derived CDR1 and CDR2 are SGHVS and FNYEAQ. The CDR3 reads CASSPVGDTIRNSPLHF. DNA for the CDR3: TGTGCCAGCAGCCCAGTCGGAGATACTATTCGGAATTCACCCCTCCACTTT. Using reference TRBV7-6 and TRBJ1-6 for the parts outside the CDR3, the full variable domain is GAGVSQSPRYKVTKRGQDVALRCDPISGHVSLYWYRQALGQGPEFLTYFNYEAQQDKSGLPNDRFSAERPEGSISTLTIQRTEQRDSAMYRCASSPVGDTIRNSPLHFGNGTRLTVT.

The chain links TRBV4-3 to TRBJ2-7, with 11 bases lining up with TRBD1. Trimming took 1 base from V and 4 from J; bases not matched to a gene: 3. Germline CDR1 and CDR2: LGHNA and YSLEER. This CDR3 spans 15 amino acids. CDR3 residues: CASSQGGQGEYEQYF. The CDR3 bases are TGCGCCAGCAGCCAAGGGGGACAGGGGGAGTACGAGCAGTACTTC.

This clone was seen once. V usage is TRBV4-1 and J usage is TRBJ1-1; D is unclear. This CDR3 comprises 15 residues. Germline CDR1 is MGHRA and CDR2 is YSYEKL. V lost 0 bases, J lost 5 bases, and 13 bases lay in between. The CDR3 sequence: CASSQDTEGSTEAFF. For the CDR3, the DNA is TGCGCCAGCAGCCAAGATACAGAAGGTAGTACTGAAGCTTTCTTT.